Listed here is a single T cell receptor beta chain. CDR1 SQVTM and CDR2 ANQGSEA come from the germline V gene. There are 13 residues in the CDR3. For every donor, one blood sample of about 2.5 ml was drawn. The data are from a study of monozygotic twins with inflammatory bowel disease. TCR libraries were prepared from roughly 3,700 ng total RNA each. With approximately 16 and 10 cycles respectively, two nested PCRs were carried out on TCRalpha and TCRbeta cDNA. One entry per CDR3 protein, without DNA, is what TCRdb gives after re-calling the 5' RACE reads. The sample totals roughly 200,000 distinct CDR3 sequences.

The chain joins TRBV29-1 to TRBJ1-1. This TCR was recovered from a human donor with ulcerative colitis or Crohn's disease, or a healthy co-twin of an affected twin (not recorded which). Sequencing was performed on blood. CDR3 amino acids: CSVDGVSNTEAFF.